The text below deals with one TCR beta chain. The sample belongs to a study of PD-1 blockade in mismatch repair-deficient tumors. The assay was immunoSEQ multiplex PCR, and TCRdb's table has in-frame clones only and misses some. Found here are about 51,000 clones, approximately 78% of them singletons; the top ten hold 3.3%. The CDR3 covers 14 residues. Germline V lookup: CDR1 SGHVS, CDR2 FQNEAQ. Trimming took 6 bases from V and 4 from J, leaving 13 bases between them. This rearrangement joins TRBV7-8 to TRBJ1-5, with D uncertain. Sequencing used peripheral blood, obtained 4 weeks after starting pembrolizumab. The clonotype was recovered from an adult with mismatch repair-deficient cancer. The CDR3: CASSSRGINQPQHF. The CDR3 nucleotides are TGTGCCAGCAGTTCCAGAGGAATTAATCAGCCCCAGCATTTT.